What follows is one T cell receptor (beta chain) and its context. Antigen: not known. The data derive from a study of lymphopenia after photon versus proton radiotherapy. Profiled with immunoSEQ multiplex PCR; TCRdb holds only in-frame clones, not every one. Found here are 53,000 or so clones, more than 70% of them singletons; the top ten hold 29%. This CDR3 has 15 residues. Germline V CDR1 and CDR2: SGHRS, YFSETQ. After removal of 0 bases from V and 4 bases from J, the junction contained 2 bases not matched to a gene. Study-level results: A bigger post-nadir fall in TCR diversity correlated inversely with survival time in deceased patients.

This receptor was identified in a middle-aged man with gastric cancer. This chain joins TRBV5-1 and TRBJ2-5; 11 bases map to TRBD1. Material: peripheral blood, obtained from a patient treated with photon-based radiotherapy. Here the CDR3 reads CASSLGDRGSETQYF. Written as DNA, the CDR3 is TGCGCCAGCAGCTTGGGGGACAGGGGGTCAGAGACCCAGTACTTC.